A selection of T cell receptor beta chains follows, all from one sample in a study of blood T cell repertoires in COVID-19. Only in-frame clones appear in the TCRdb table, and some are missing; sequencing was by immunoSEQ multiplex PCR. The repertoire holds roughly 200,000 clones, with approximately 90% as singletons. Sample: PBMCs or T cells enriched from blood (not recorded which). The source is a woman between 25 and 40 years old who had recovered from COVID-19. CDR3s include the opening cysteine and the closing phenylalanine or tryptophan. D genes are given only for firm matches. Rows give clone size only sometimes, using once, few, many, or a class for an expanded clone.

j_gene | d_gene | v_gene | abundance | CDR3aa | CDR3nt
TRBJ1-2 | . | TRBV7-8 | once | CASSLAGWQGTFYGYTF | TGTGCCAGCAGCTTAGCGGGCTGGCAGGGGACCTTCTATGGCTACACCTTC
TRBJ1-2 | . | TRBV1 | once | CTSSQDRGWRGYTF | TGCACCAGCAGCCAAGATAGAGGCTGGCGAGGCTACACCTTC
TRBJ2-2 | TRBD1 | TRBV7-3 | . | CASSLTPGQGWAGELFF | TGTGCCAGCAGCTTAACGCCGGGACAGGGGTGGGCCGGGGAGCTGTTTTTT
TRBJ2-5 | TRBD2 | TRBV6-2/TRBV6-3 | once | CASSSLRTSGETQYF | TGTGCCAGCAGTTCGCTCCGGACTAGCGGGGAGACCCAGTACTTC
TRBJ1-2 | TRBD1 | TRBV6-6 | . | CASSLTGNGYTF | TGTGCCAGCAGTCTGACAGGGAATGGCTACACCTTC
TRBJ2-5 | TRBD2 | TRBV2 | . | CASSVSGIRAETQYF | TGTGCCAGCAGTGTTAGCGGGATCAGGGCAGAGACCCAGTACTTC
TRBJ2-7 | . | TRBV13 | . | CASSSEGYEQYF | TGTGCCAGCAGCTCAGAGGGCTACGAGCAGTACTTC
TRBJ2-2 | TRBD1 | TRBV9 | once | CASSVEGGASTGELFF | TGTGCCAGCAGCGTAGAAGGGGGCGCATCAACCGGGGAGCTGTTTTTT
TRBJ2-7 | TRBD1 | TRBV7-6 | . | CASSLNIGMGQAFSYEQYF | TGTGCCAGCAGCCTGAACATTGGGATGGGACAGGCTTTCTCCTACGAGCAGTACTTC
TRBJ1-2 | . | TRBV15 | . | CATSREPGPYGYTF | TGTGCCACCAGCAGAGAACCAGGCCCGTATGGCTACACCTTC
TRBJ1-5 | TRBD1 | TRBV7-9 | . | CASTRGGTGNNQPQHF | TGTGCCAGCACGAGAGGGGGGACAGGGAACAATCAGCCCCAGCATTTT
TRBJ1-2 | TRBD1 | TRBV19 | few | CASRGQLRGYTF | TGTGCCAGTAGGGGACAGCTAAGGGGCTACACCTTC
TRBJ2-5 | TRBD2 | TRBV7-2 | once | CASSLSPPAGGSETQYF | TGTGCCAGCAGCTTATCCCCCCCCGCGGGGGGATCAGAGACCCAGTACTTC
TRBJ1-6 | TRBD1 | TRBV5-1 | . | CASSTGQPDSPLHF | TGCGCCAGCAGTACGGGACAGCCCGATTCACCCCTCCACTTT
TRBJ2-1 | . | TRBV6-5 | . | CASRVRQANEQFF | TGTGCCAGCAGGGTGCGCCAGGCGAATGAGCAGTTCTTC
TRBJ2-1 | TRBD1 | TRBV4-3 | . | CASSQDLWTGYNEQFF | TGCGCCAGCAGCCAAGACCTCTGGACAGGGTACAATGAGCAGTTCTTC
TRBJ2-7 | . | TRBV6-5 | . | CASSYSTGFYEQYF | TGTGCCAGCAGTTACTCAACGGGGTTCTACGAGCAGTACTTC
TRBJ2-2 | . | TRBV9 | . | CASSVAVNTGELFF | TGTGCCAGCAGCGTAGCGGTGAACACCGGGGAGCTGTTTTTT
TRBJ1-1 | . | TRBV5-4 | . | CASSPRQAMNTEAFF | TGTGCCAGCAGCCCACGACAGGCCATGAACACTGAAGCTTTCTTT
TRBJ2-7 | . | TRBV12-5 | . | CASGLDIEQYF | TGTGCTAGTGGTTTAGACATTGAGCAGTACTTC
TRBJ2-2 | . | TRBV7-3 | . | CASSLNLATNTGELFF | TGTGCCAGCAGCTTAAATTTAGCGACGAACACCGGGGAGCTGTTTTTT
TRBJ2-2 | TRBD1 | TRBV11-3 | few | CASSLVTGVYETGELFF | TGTGCCAGCAGCTTAGTGACAGGGGTATACGAGACCGGGGAGCTGTTTTTT
TRBJ2-7 | TRBD1 | TRBV10-3 | . | CAIQGDANYEQYF | TGTGCCATCCAGGGGGACGCAAACTACGAGCAGTACTTC
TRBJ2-1 | TRBD2 | TRBV6-5 | many | CASRTSGGSYNEQFF | TGTGCCAGCCGGACTAGCGGGGGGTCCTACAATGAGCAGTTCTTC
TRBJ2-3 | . | TRBV18 | . | CASSRVADTQYF | TGTGCCAGCTCACGAGTTGCAGATACGCAGTATTTT
TRBJ2-1 | TRBD2 | TRBV6-2/TRBV6-3 | . | CASSYHSGGANDNEQFF | TGTGCCAGCAGTTACCATAGCGGGGGGGCCAACGACAATGAGCAGTTCTTC
TRBJ2-1 | . | TRBV7-2 | . | CASSPAGHYNEQFF | TGTGCCAGCTCCCCTGCAGGGCACTACAATGAGCAGTTCTTC
TRBJ1-1 | TRBD1 | TRBV15 | . | CATSRSPGQGHMNTEAFF | TGTGCCACCAGCAGGTCTCCGGGACAGGGTCATATGAACACTGAAGCTTTCTTT
TRBJ1-1 | TRBD1 | TRBV7-3 | few | CASSLDRVNTEAFF | TGTGCCAGCAGCTTAGACAGGGTGAACACTGAAGCTTTCTTT
TRBJ2-5 | TRBD2 | TRBV5-4 | . | CASSSLAGDETQYF | TGTGCCAGCAGCTCCTTAGCGGGGGATGAGACCCAGTACTTC
TRBJ2-1 | . | TRBV10-3 | . | CAISETGEYNEQFF | TGTGCCATCAGTGAGACGGGGGAGTACAATGAGCAGTTCTTC
TRBJ2-2 | . | TRBV7-3 | . | CASSPGTGELFF | TGTGCCAGCAGCCCCGGTACCGGGGAGCTGTTTTTT
TRBJ1-2 | TRBD1 | TRBV7-2 | . | CASSSSEGGGYTF | TGTGCCAGCAGCTCTAGCGAAGGGGGCGGCTACACCTTC
TRBJ2-1 | TRBD1 | TRBV4-2 | . | CASSYTGDSYNEQFF | TGTGCCAGCAGTTACACAGGGGACTCCTACAATGAGCAGTTCTTC
TRBJ1-4 | . | TRBV9 | . | CASSVGAGIGEKLFF | TGTGCCAGCAGCGTCGGGGCGGGGATCGGTGAAAAACTGTTTTTT
TRBJ2-1 | TRBD1 | TRBV6-5 | . | CATLRDRSHEQFF | TGTGCCACCCTCCGGGACAGGTCTCATGAGCAGTTCTTC
TRBJ2-1 | TRBD2 | TRBV4-3 | . | CASSQNSGGAYNEQFF | TGCGCCAGCAGCCAAAATAGCGGGGGGGCGTACAATGAGCAGTTCTTC
TRBJ1-6 | . | TRBV18 | . | CASSPRQTYNSPLHF | TGTGCCAGCTCACCACGGCAGACCTATAATTCACCCCTCCACTTT
TRBJ2-7 | . | TRBV7-2 | . | CASSLAFGLYEQYF | TGTGCCAGCAGCTTAGCTTTCGGACTCTACGAGCAGTACTTC
TRBJ2-1 | TRBD2 | TRBV5-8 | . | CASSLTGGGYEQFF | TGTGCCAGCAGCTTGACAGGCGGGGGGTATGAGCAGTTCTTC
TRBJ1-2 | TRBD1 | TRBV18 | . | CASSPTGGRGYTF | TGTGCCAGCTCACCAACAGGGGGCCGTGGCTACACCTTC
TRBJ1-2 | TRBD1 | TRBV7-9 | few | CASSSSTGLYGYTF | TGTGCCAGCAGCTCCTCGACAGGGCTCTATGGCTACACCTTC
TRBJ1-4 | . | TRBV19 | . | CASRTEEKGSTNEKLFF | TGTGCCAGTAGAACGGAGGAGAAGGGTTCAACTAATGAAAAACTGTTTTTT
TRBJ2-2 | . | TRBV24-1 | . | CATSDLITGFANTGELFF | TGTGCCACCAGTGATTTGATAACGGGGTTCGCGAACACCGGGGAGCTGTTTTTT
TRBJ2-1 | . | TRBV2 | . | CASTFRGGSVDEQFF | TGTGCCAGCACCTTCCGTGGAGGGTCAGTAGATGAGCAGTTCTTC